These 30 T cell receptor beta chains originate from one sample sequenced in a study of blood T cell repertoires in COVID-19 (dated by TCRdb to 2018 to 2021). Receptor amplification or capture employed the immunoSEQ multiplex PCR assay. In its TCRdb copy, this immuneACCESS table keeps in-frame sequences only and misses some clones. Where compared with another copy, unresolved V genes explain less than half of these, and the others have no known cause. For this sample the table gives under 250,000 clones, of which less than 85% were detected only once. About 2% of the sample belongs to the ten largest clones. The source material was PBMCs or T cells enriched from blood (not recorded which). Receptors originate from a man between 60 and 75 years old who had recovered from COVID-19.

This chain uses TRBV11-2 with TRBJ2-2, with TRBD1 as a possible D gene (6 bases). Germline V gene data show CDR1 as SGHAT and CDR2 as FQNNGV. V was pared by 4 bases and J by 5 bases, with 17 bases between. This CDR3 is 16 amino acids long. CDR3 region: CASSWGTRGPTGELFF. CDR3 coding DNA: TGTGCCAGCAGCTGGGGGACCAGGGGTCCGACCGGGGAGCTGTTTTTT.

The CDR3 spells CASSQHRSSTGELFF. CDR3 DNA: TGCGCCAGCAGTCAGCACAGGTCGAGCACCGGGGAGCTGTTTTTT. The V call is TRBV23-1, the J call TRBJ2-2, with TRBD1 as a possible D gene (5 bases). TRBV23-1 counts as an open reading frame of uncertain function. V lost 3 bases, J lost 4 bases, and 12 bases lay in between. This CDR3 is built from 15 residues.

V and J are TRBV25-1 and TRBJ2-1, with TRBD2 matching 7 bases. V was clipped by 6 bases and J by 1 base; unmatched bases: 6. Germline V gene data show CDR1 as MGHDK and CDR2 as SYGVNS. The CDR3 totals 15 residues. This chain's CDR3 is CASREAGKSYNEQFF. The CDR3 nucleotides read TGTGCCAGCAGAGAAGCGGGGAAGTCCTACAATGAGCAGTTCTTC. Supplemented by reference TRBV25-1 and TRBJ2-1, the full variable domain reads EADIYQTPRYLVIGTGKKITLECSQTMGHDKMYWYQQDPGMELHLIHYSYGVNSTEKGDLSSESTVSRIRTEHFPLTLESARPSHTSQYLCASREAGKSYNEQFFGPGTRLTVL.

The CDR3 sequence: CASSARGPPAGELFF. The CDR3 DNA reads as TGTGCCAGCAGCGCCCGGGGTCCTCCGGCCGGGGAGCTGTTTTTT. The chain couples TRBV14 to TRBJ2-2; a weak D match, TRBD2 (5 bases). The V and J ends lost 5 bases and 6 bases respectively, with 16 bases between them. The CDR3 covers 15 residues. From germline, CDR1 is SGHDN and CDR2 FVKESK.

J is TRBJ2-2 and V is TRBV7-3; D is perhaps TRBD1 (5 bases). Trimming took off 2 bases at V and 7 bases at J, with 11 bases between the two ends. The germline CDR1 and CDR2 sequences are SGHTA and FQGTGA. The CDR3 contains 14 residues. The chain's CDR3 is CASSLQGTGGELFF. The CDR3 region has the DNA TGTGCCAGCAGCTTACAGGGAACGGGCGGGGAGCTGTTTTTT.

CDR3 loop: CASSDIEGGSIGYTF. In nucleotides, the CDR3 is TGTGCCAGCTCAGATATAGAGGGAGGCTCTATCGGCTACACCTTC. This chain links TRBV18 with TRBJ1-2; D remains ambiguous. In germline, CDR1 is KGHSH, CDR2 LQKENI. Trimming stripped 5 bases from V and 8 bases from J, with 21 bases between. The CDR3 length is 15 residues. Filled out from reference TRBV18 and TRBJ1-2, the complete variable domain reads NAGVMQNPRHLVRRRGQEARLRCSPMKGHSHVYWYRQLPEEGLKFMVYLQKENIIDESGMPKERFSAEFPKEGPSILRIQQVVRGDSAAYFCASSDIEGGSIGYTFGSGTRLTVV.

This clone was seen more than once but under ten times. The rearrangement links TRBV5-1 to TRBJ2-5, with D possibly being TRBD1 (5 bases). The CDR3 spans 14 residues. Per germline, CDR1 SGHRS and CDR2 YFSETQ. V gave up 1 base and J gave up 5 bases, with 12 bases separating them. The CDR3 DNA reads TGCGCCAGCAGCTTGTATTCAGGGTGGGAGACCCAGTACTTC. This sequence encodes CASSLYSGWETQYF.

The gene calls are TRBV10-3 and TRBJ2-2; D is unresolved. The ends were cut back, 0 bases at V and 6 bases at J, with 2 bases in the middle. Germline lookup yields CDR1 ENHRY and CDR2 SYGVKD. This CDR3 region has 12 residues. CDR3: CAISESSGELFF. The DNA of the CDR3 is TGTGCCATCAGTGAGTCCTCCGGGGAGCTGTTTTTT.

This clone was recorded a few times. The chain links TRBV7-8 to TRBJ1-2; TRBD1 aligns across 8 bases. J was trimmed by 4 bases and V by 7 bases; bases with no gene match: 5. CDR1 and CDR2 from the germline V gene are SGHVS and FQNEAQ. CDR3 length: 13 residues. The CDR3 DNA reads as TGTGCCAGCAACCCTGGGACAGGCTATGGCTACACCTTC. It codes for CASNPGTGYGYTF.

V usage is TRBV11-2 and J usage is TRBJ1-5; D is ambiguous. Trimming shortened V by 1 base and J by 3 bases, and 7 bases separated the two germline ends. The CDR3 is made up of 14 amino acids. Looked up from germline, CDR1 is SGHAT and CDR2 is FQNNGV. The CDR3 loop is CASSLGNNNQPQHF. In DNA, the CDR3 is TGTGCCAGCAGCTTAGGTAACAACAATCAGCCCCAGCATTTT. Filled out from reference TRBV11-2 and TRBJ1-5, the complete variable domain reads EAGVAQSPRYKIIEKRQSVAFWCNPISGHATLYWYQQILGQGPKLLIQFQNNGVVDDSQLPKDRFSAERLKGVDSTLKIQPAKLEDSAVYLCASSLGNNNQPQHFGDGTRLSIL.

The chain employs TRBV5-1 and TRBJ1-1; D not resolved. Germline values: CDR1 SGHRS, CDR2 YFSETQ. There are 14 residues in the CDR3. V lost 5 bases and J 0 bases, leaving 11 bases between the germline ends. CDR3 sequence: CASRVRILNTEAFF. The CDR3 nucleotides read TGCGCCAGCAGGGTCAGAATTCTGAACACTGAAGCTTTCTTT.

This clone was detected only once. The rearrangement joins TRBV5-6 to TRBJ2-1, with 7 bases fitting TRBD1. From germline, CDR1 is SGHDT and CDR2 YYEEEE. V was clipped by 5 bases and J by 0 bases; unmatched bases: 5. This CDR3 contains 15 residues. The CDR3 spells CASSAGTVSYNEQFF. The CDR3 nucleotides are TGTGCCAGCAGTGCCGGGACAGTCTCCTACAATGAGCAGTTCTTC.

The V and J genes are TRBV5-5 and TRBJ1-2, with D uncertain. Germline assignment: CDR1 SGHKS and CDR2 YYEKEE (reference sequence). CDR3 length: 13 amino acids. The V end was cut by 0 bases, the J end by 2 bases, with 5 bases between. The CDR3 is CASSLELNYGYTF. The CDR3 DNA reads TGTGCCAGCAGCTTGGAACTGAACTATGGCTACACCTTC.

The V call is TRBV9, the J call TRBJ2-1; D perhaps matches TRBD1 (5 bases). Trimming cost V 0 bases and J 6 bases, with 16 bases left between them. Germline V gene lookup returns CDR1 SGDLS and CDR2 YYNGEE. This CDR3 is built from 16 residues. The CDR3 DNA is TGTGCCAGCAGCGTAGCTACGGCAGGGTGGGGCAATGAGCAGTTCTTC. Its protein product is CASSVATAGWGNEQFF.

This clone was observed a handful of times. V is TRBV5-8 and J is TRBJ1-5, with D perhaps matching TRBD1 (5 bases). Trimming took off 0 bases at V and 2 bases at J, with 9 bases between the two ends. Germline V lookup: CDR1 SGHTS, CDR2 YDEGEE. The CDR3 has 15 amino acids. CDR3 bases: TGTGCCAGCAGCTTGGGGACACGGGGCAATCAGCCCCAGCATTTT. Protein sequence: CASSLGTRGNQPQHF. Filled out from reference TRBV5-8 and TRBJ1-5, the complete variable domain reads EAGVTQSPTHLIKTRGQQATLRCSPISGHTSVYWYQQALGLGLQFLLWYDEGEERNRGNFPPRFSGRQFPNYSSELNVNALELEDSALYLCASSLGTRGNQPQHFGDGTRLSIL.

This chain joins TRBV19 and TRBJ1-5, with 8 positions matching TRBD1. The CDR3 spans 15 residues. V shed 5 bases and J 3 bases; nucleotides not matched to a gene: 6. CDR1 is LNHDA, CDR2 SQIVND, per germline (reference sequence). The CDR3 coding sequence is TGTGCCAGTAGTCCAGGACAGGGACTCAATCAGCCCCAGCATTTT. The encoded protein is CASSPGQGLNQPQHF.

The V and J genes are TRBV6-6 and TRBJ2-7; 8 bases fit TRBD2. This CDR3 has 12 residues. V gave up 5 bases and J gave up 12 bases; unmatched junction bases: 9. Germline values: CDR1 MNHNY, CDR2 SVGAGI (reference sequence). The CDR3 coding sequence is TGTGCCAGCAGTCCCTCGGGACTAGATCCGTACTTC. This gives the protein CASSPSGLDPYF.

The V gene is TRBV16, the J gene TRBJ1-2; 9 nucleotides agree with TRBD1. The CDR3 sequence is 14 residues long. V gave up 4 bases and J gave up 8 bases; unmatched junction bases: 8. The V gene's germline CDR1 is KGHSY and CDR2 FQNENV. Here the CDR3 DNA reads TGTGCCAGCAGCCCCCCGGGACAGGGTGACGGCTACACCTTC. Amino acid sequence: CASSPPGQGDGYTF.

The chain couples TRBV5-8 to TRBJ1-1; 7 nucleotides align to TRBD1. Germline values: CDR1 SGHTS, CDR2 YDEGEE. The CDR3 is made up of 15 amino acids. Trimming cost V 0 bases and J 4 bases; bases outside gene matches: 6. CDR3 coding DNA: TGTGCCAGCAGCTTGGACAGGGGATGGAGCACTGAAGCTTTCTTT. It specifies CASSLDRGWSTEAFF.

The V call is TRBV10-3, the J call TRBJ2-5; 7 bases fit TRBD2. Trimming at V came to 4 bases and at J to 4 bases, leaving 3 bases not matched to a gene. The germline V gene has CDR1 ENHRY and CDR2 SYGVKD. There are 13 residues in the CDR3. CDR3 nucleotides: TGTGCCATCAGTGGGCTAGCGGCAGAGACCCAGTACTTC. As protein: CAISGLAAETQYF.

This chain joins TRBV3-1 (or the pseudogene TRBV3-2) and TRBJ2-1; 9 bases match TRBD2. CDR3 length equals 17 residues. Trimming took 5 bases from V and 0 from J; bases not matched to a gene: 8. Germline V gene data show CDR1 as LGHDT and CDR2 as YNNKEL (reference sequence). CDR3 DNA sequence: TGTGCCAGCAGCTCAGCGGGGGGCCGCAGCTCCTACAATGAGCAGTTCTTC. Encoded protein: CASSSAGGRSSYNEQFF.

The rearrangement links TRBV6-4 to TRBJ2-3; the match to TRBD2 covers 7 bases. CDR3 length: 15 amino acids. After removal of 3 bases from V and 2 bases from J, the junction contained 5 bases not matched to a gene. Looked up from germline, CDR1 is MRHNA and CDR2 is SNTAGT. The CDR3 here is CASSERAGTTDTQYF. In nucleotides, the CDR3 is TGTGCCAGCAGTGAACGAGCGGGGACCACAGATACGCAGTATTTT.

This chain connects TRBV4-3 to TRBJ2-3, with 7 bases matching TRBD2. The CDR3 length is 17 residues. CDR1 is LGHNA, CDR2 YSLEER, per germline. Trimming cost V 1 base and J 4 bases; bases outside gene matches: 11. The CDR3 protein is CASSQVSPAGPADTQYF. The CDR3 nucleotides read TGCGCCAGCAGCCAAGTATCGCCAGCGGGGCCCGCAGATACGCAGTATTTT.

The J gene is TRBJ2-7, the V gene TRBV11-3, with TRBD2 as a possible D gene (5 bases). The CDR3 has 12 residues. V gave up 4 bases and J gave up 5 bases, with 9 bases separating them. CDR1 is SGHNT, CDR2 YENEEA, per germline. The CDR3 DNA is TGTGCCAGCAGCTCCCGGGGAGACGAGCAGTACTTC. It translates to CASSSRGDEQYF.

The rearrangement links TRBV30 to TRBJ1-2, with 9 bases fitting TRBD1. Per the germline V gene, CDR1 is GTSNPN and CDR2 is SVGIG (reference sequence). V dropped 3 bases and J dropped 7; count of bases not matched to a gene: 6. This CDR3 has 13 residues. The chain's CDR3 is CAWRGGQGGGYTF. In DNA form, the CDR3 reads TGTGCCTGGAGGGGGGGACAGGGAGGTGGCTACACCTTC.

The chain joins TRBV24-1 to TRBJ2-3; D is unclear. There are 14 residues in the CDR3. Deletions cut 5 bases from V and 0 bases from J, with 8 bases between. Germline CDR1 and CDR2: KGHDR and SFDVKD. CDR3: CATSGVGSTDTQYF. DNA of the CDR3: TGTGCCACCAGTGGCGTGGGCAGCACAGATACGCAGTATTTT.

In this sample, this clone turned up once. The rearrangement links TRBV19 to TRBJ1-2; 7 positions agree with TRBD1. CDR3 length: 15 amino acids. Germline trimming cut 7 bases from V and 0 bases from J; bases unmatched to any gene: 8. The germline gives CDR1 LNHDA, CDR2 SQIVND (reference sequence). The CDR3 DNA is TGTGCCAGTATGGCGGGGCAGGGGGCTAACTATGGCTACACCTTC. Residues: CASMAGQGANYGYTF.

This chain links TRBV2 with TRBJ1-5; 7 bases line up with TRBD1. Germline CDR1 SNHLY, CDR2 FYNNEI. V shed 5 bases, J shed 4 bases, and the junction held 5 bases outside the gene matches. There are 14 residues in the CDR3. Here the CDR3 DNA reads TGTGCCAGCAGTAGAGGGGGCGGAAATCAGCCCCAGCATTTT. It is translated as CASSRGGGNQPQHF.

This chain joins TRBV7-2 and TRBJ1-1, with 9 nucleotides matching TRBD1. The CDR3 runs 14 residues. Germline lookup yields CDR1 SGHTA and CDR2 FQGNSA. The V gene end was trimmed by 5 bases and the J gene end by 4 bases; junction bases not matched to a gene: 5. The CDR3 sequence: CASSPGTGSTEAFF. Here the CDR3 DNA reads TGTGCCAGCAGCCCAGGGACAGGGAGCACTGAAGCTTTCTTT.

The chain links TRBV7-2 to TRBJ1-5, with D maybe TRBD1 (5 bases). The germline CDR1 and CDR2 sequences are SGHTA and FQGNSA. Trimming removed 0 bases at V and 6 bases at J, with 15 bases between. The CDR3 consists of 16 residues. CDR3 DNA: TGTGCCAGCAGCTTAGCGTTGGTGGGGGGGTTTCAGCCCCAGCATTTT. Protein product: CASSLALVGGFQPQHF.